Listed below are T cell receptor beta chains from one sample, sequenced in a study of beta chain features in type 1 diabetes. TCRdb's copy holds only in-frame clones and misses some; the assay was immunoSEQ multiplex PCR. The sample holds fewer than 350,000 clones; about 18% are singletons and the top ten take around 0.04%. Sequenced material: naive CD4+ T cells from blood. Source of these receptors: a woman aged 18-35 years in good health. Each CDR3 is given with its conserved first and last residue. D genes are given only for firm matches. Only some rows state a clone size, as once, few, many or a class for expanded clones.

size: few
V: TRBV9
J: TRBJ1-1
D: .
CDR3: CASSVATANTEAFF
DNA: TGTGCCAGCAGCGTAGCGACAGCGAACACTGAAGCTTTCTTT

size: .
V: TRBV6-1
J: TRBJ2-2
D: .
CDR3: CASSEQVPGVGGELFF
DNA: TGTGCCAGCAGTGAACAGGTCCCCGGGGTCGGCGGGGAGCTGTTTTTT

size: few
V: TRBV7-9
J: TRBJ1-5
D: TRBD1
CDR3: CASSLDRTNQPQHF
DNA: TGTGCCAGCAGCTTGGACAGGACGAATCAGCCCCAGCATTTT

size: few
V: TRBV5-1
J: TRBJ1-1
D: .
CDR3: CASSLGAKRSTEAFF
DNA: TGCGCCAGCAGCTTGGGAGCCAAGCGGTCCACTGAAGCTTTCTTT

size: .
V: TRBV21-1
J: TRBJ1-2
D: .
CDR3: CASSKGKRGNYGYTF
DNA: TGTGCCAGCAGCAAGGGAAAGAGAGGGAACTATGGCTACACCTTC

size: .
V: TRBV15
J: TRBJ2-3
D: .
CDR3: CATSRPGTSTDTQYF
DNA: TGTGCCACCAGCAGACCGGGAACTAGCACAGATACGCAGTATTTT

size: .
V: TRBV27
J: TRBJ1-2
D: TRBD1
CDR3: CASSFSVDRGPDGYTF
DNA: TGTGCCAGCAGTTTTTCCGTGGACAGGGGGCCTGATGGCTACACCTTC

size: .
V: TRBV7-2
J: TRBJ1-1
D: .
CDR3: CASSRPGDGGTEAFF
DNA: TGTGCCAGCAGCAGACCAGGGGATGGGGGCACTGAAGCTTTCTTT

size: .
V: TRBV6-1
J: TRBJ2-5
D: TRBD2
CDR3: CASSVGGSGETQYF
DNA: TGTGCCAGCAGTGTGGGGGGGTCGGGGGAGACCCAGTACTTC

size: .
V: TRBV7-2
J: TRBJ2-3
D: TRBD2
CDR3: CASSLAVIGGAADTQYF
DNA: TGTGCCAGCAGCTTAGCGGTCATCGGGGGGGCCGCAGATACGCAGTATTTT

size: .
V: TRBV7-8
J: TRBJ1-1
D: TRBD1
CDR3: CASSPGTANTEAFF
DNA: TGTGCCAGCAGCCCCGGGACAGCGAACACTGAAGCTTTCTTT

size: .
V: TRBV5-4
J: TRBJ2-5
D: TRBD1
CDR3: CASSHGQGPETQYF
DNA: TGTGCCAGCAGCCATGGACAGGGGCCCGAGACCCAGTACTTC

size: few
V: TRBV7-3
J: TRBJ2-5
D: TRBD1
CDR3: CASSLGQEETQYF
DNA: TGTGCCAGCAGCCTGGGACAGGAAGAGACCCAGTACTTC

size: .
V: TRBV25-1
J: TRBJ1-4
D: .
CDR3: CASSEYVAEKLFF
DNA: TGTGCCAGCAGTGAATATGTGGCCGAAAAACTGTTTTTT

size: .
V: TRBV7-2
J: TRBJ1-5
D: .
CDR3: CASSLAPGVGNQPQHF
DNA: TGTGCCAGCAGCTTAGCGCCAGGGGTTGGCAATCAGCCCCAGCATTTT

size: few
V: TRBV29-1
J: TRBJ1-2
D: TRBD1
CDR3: CSVGQGDRDGYTF
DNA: TGCAGCGTGGGACAGGGTGATCGAGATGGCTACACCTTC

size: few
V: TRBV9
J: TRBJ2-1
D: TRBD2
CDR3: CASSVQRGYNEQFF
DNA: TGTGCCAGCAGCGTCCAGCGGGGTTACAATGAGCAGTTCTTC

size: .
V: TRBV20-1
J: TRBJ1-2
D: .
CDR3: CSARDRYGYTF
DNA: TGCAGTGCTCGGGATCGCTATGGCTACACCTTC

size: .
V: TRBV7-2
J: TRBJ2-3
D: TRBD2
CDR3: CASSLAGLGTDTQYF
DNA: TGTGCCAGCAGCCTAGCGGGACTGGGCACAGATACGCAGTATTTT

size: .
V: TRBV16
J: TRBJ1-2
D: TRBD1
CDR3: CASSPREGAYGYTF
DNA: TGTGCCAGCAGCCCCCGGGAGGGGGCCTATGGCTACACCTTC

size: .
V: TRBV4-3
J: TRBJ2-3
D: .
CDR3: CASSGTLTDTQYF
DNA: TGCGCCAGCAGCGGGACTTTGACAGATACGCAGTATTTT

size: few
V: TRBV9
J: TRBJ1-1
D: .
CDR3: CASSVLRQSALNTEAFF
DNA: TGTGCCAGCAGCGTCCTCCGACAATCGGCCTTGAACACTGAAGCTTTCTTT

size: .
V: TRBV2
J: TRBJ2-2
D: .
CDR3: CASSESRTLNTGELFF
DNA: TGTGCCAGCAGTGAATCGCGGACACTGAACACCGGGGAGCTGTTTTTT

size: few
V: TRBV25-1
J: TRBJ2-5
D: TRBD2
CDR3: CASSGKLAGVQETQYF
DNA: TGTGCCAGCAGTGGAAAACTAGCGGGGGTACAAGAGACCCAGTACTTC

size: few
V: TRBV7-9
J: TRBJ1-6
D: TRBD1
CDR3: CASSPGQVQASPLHF
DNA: TGTGCCAGCAGCCCGGGACAGGTCCAGGCATCACCCCTCCACTTT

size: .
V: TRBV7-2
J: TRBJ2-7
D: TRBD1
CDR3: CASSLGDSFSYEQYF
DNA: TGTGCCAGCAGCTTAGGGGACAGTTTCTCCTACGAGCAGTACTTC

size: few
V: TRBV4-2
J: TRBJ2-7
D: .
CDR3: CASSQAGTNGIYEQYF
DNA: TGTGCCAGCAGCCAAGCCGGGACAAATGGAATCTACGAGCAGTACTTC

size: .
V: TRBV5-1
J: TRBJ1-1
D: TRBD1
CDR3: CASSWSDRDEAFF
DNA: TGCGCCAGCAGCTGGTCCGACAGGGATGAAGCTTTCTTT

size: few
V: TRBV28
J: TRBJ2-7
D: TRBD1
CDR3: CASNMTPGQGDYEQYF
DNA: TGTGCCAGCAACATGACGCCGGGACAGGGCGACTACGAGCAGTACTTC

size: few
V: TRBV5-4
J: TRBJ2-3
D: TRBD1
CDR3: CASSSTGSDTQYF
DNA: TGTGCCAGCAGCTCGACAGGGTCAGATACGCAGTATTTT

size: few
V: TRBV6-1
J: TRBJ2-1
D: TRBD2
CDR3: CASSEGSRTSVWYNEQFF
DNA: TGTGCCAGCAGTGAAGGGTCAAGGACTAGCGTTTGGTACAATGAGCAGTTCTTC

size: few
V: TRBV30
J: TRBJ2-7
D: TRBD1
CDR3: CAWSGGTGPTDEQYF
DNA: TGTGCCTGGAGTGGAGGGACAGGTCCAACGGACGAGCAGTACTTC

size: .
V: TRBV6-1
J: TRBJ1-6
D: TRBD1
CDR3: CASSKGQGLGSPLHF
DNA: TGTGCCAGCAGTAAGGGACAGGGGTTAGGGTCACCCCTCCACTTT

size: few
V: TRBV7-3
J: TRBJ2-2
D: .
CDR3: CASSSANTGELFF
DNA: TGTGCCAGCAGTTCCGCGAACACCGGGGAGCTGTTTTTT

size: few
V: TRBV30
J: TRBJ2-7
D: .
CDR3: CAWSGQHYEQYF
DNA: TGTGCCTGGAGCGGACAGCACTACGAGCAGTACTTC

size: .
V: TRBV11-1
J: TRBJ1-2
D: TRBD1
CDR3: CASSIHDRDHGYTF
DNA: TGTGCCAGCAGCATCCACGACAGGGATCATGGCTACACCTTC

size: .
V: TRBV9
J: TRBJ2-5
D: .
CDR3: CASSVGGGQAETQYF
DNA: TGTGCCAGCAGCGTAGGTGGGGGCCAGGCAGAGACCCAGTACTTC

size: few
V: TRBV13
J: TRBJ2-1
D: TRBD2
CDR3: CASSLVFGLAGASSYNEQFF
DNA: TGTGCCAGCAGCTTGGTTTTTGGACTAGCGGGGGCCAGCTCCTACAATGAGCAGTTCTTC

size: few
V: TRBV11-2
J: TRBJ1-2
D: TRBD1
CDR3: CASSFQTGGENYGYTF
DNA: TGTGCCAGCAGCTTCCAGACAGGGGGCGAGAACTATGGCTACACCTTC

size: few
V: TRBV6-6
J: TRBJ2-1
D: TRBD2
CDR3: CASSPGTTFNEQFF
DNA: TGTGCCAGCAGTCCCGGGACTACGTTCAATGAGCAGTTCTTC

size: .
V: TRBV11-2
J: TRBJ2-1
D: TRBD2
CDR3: CASRAPGLAGGDQFF
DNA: TGTGCCAGCAGAGCCCCCGGACTAGCGGGGGGGGACCAGTTCTTC

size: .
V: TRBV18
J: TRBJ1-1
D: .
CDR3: CASSSDWNTEAFF
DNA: TGTGCCAGCTCTTCGGACTGGAACACTGAAGCTTTCTTT

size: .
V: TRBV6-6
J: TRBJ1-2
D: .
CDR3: CASSPGTFGYTF
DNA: TGTGCCAGCAGTCCGGGAACATTTGGCTACACCTTC

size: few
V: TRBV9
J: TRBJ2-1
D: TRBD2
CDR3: CASSTSGRNPYNEQFF
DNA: TGTGCCAGCAGCACTAGCGGGAGAAATCCCTACAATGAGCAGTTCTTC

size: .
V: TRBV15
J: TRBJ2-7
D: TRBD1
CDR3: CATASGTVTYEQYF
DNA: TGTGCCACCGCCTCCGGGACAGTGACCTACGAGCAGTACTTC

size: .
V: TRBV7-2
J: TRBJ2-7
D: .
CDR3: CASSSRGGGHRAYEQYF
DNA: TGTGCCAGCAGCTCCCGTGGGGGGGGACATAGGGCCTACGAGCAGTACTTC

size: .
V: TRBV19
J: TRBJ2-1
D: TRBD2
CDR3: CASSMARLAYEQFF
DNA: TGTGCCAGTAGTATGGCCCGACTAGCCTACGAGCAGTTCTTC